The 32 T cell receptor beta chains below all came from one sample that was sequenced in a study of T cells in Graves' hyperthyroidism and ophthalmopathy. RNA transcripts yielded amplified TCR beta CDR3 regions. The HTBI primer set drove a first-round RT-PCR of the TCR CDR3. Via MiXCR, TCRdb re-called the multiplex PCR reads, giving one row per CDR3 protein. This sample carries approximately 430,000 distinct CDR3 sequences, 14% to 15% of them seen once, and the ten largest clones take over 10%. The sequencing sample was made of blood. These TCRs come from a man aged 18 to 29 with Graves' ophthalmopathy.

This clonotype was picked up many times. The V and J genes are TRBV4-1 and TRBJ2-1, with TRBD2 matching 8 bases. With 4 bases clipped from V and 6 bases from J, the junction kept 8 bases outside the gene matches. The V gene's germline CDR1 is MGHRA and CDR2 YSYEKL. This CDR3 has 15 amino acids. CDR3 bases: TGCGCCAGCAGCCGTTTGGCGGGGGGAGGCAATGAGCAGTTCTTC. Its translation is CASSRLAGGGNEQFF.

Only a few counts were recorded for this clonotype. A read error may explain this, as a much larger clone is one base away. The chain uses TRBV28 and TRBJ1-4; D uncertain. This CDR3 has 15 amino acids. Germline V gene sequence: CDR1 MDHEN, CDR2 SYDVKM. CDR3: CASSLSRGTNEKLSF. CDR3 bases: TGTGCCAGCAGTTTATCCCGGGGTACTAATGAAAAACTGTCTTTT. Full variable domain (outside the CDR3, taken from reference TRBV28 and TRBJ1-4): DVKVTQSSRYLVKRTGEKVFLECVQDMDHENMFWYRQDPGLGLRLIYFSYDVKMKEKGDIPEGYSVSREKKERFSLILESASTNQTSMYLCASSLSRGTNEKLSFGSGTQLSVL.

This clonotype was detected only a few times. The chain carries TRBV15 and TRBJ2-2; TRBD1 matches 7 bases. The junction had 10 bases not matched to a gene; V was cut back by 3 bases and J by 3 bases. Germline V gives CDR1 LNHNV, CDR2 YYDKDF (reference sequence). This CDR3 is 17 amino acids long. This CDR3 is CATSRDHGQAYTGELFF. The CDR3 DNA reads TGTGCCACCAGCAGGGACCATGGACAGGCATACACCGGGGAGCTGTTTTTT.

This clonotype was counted at least ten times. The rearrangement links TRBV5-6 to TRBJ2-3; possibly TRBD1 for D (6 bases). With 4 bases removed from V and 0 bases from J, the gap between germline ends came to 12 bases. The CDR3 runs 15 residues. Germline CDR1 reads SGHDT; CDR2 reads YYEEEE. Written as DNA, the CDR3 is TGTGCCAGCAGCCAGGGGCTAGCTAGCACAGATACGCAGTATTTT. Translation gives CASSQGLASTDTQYF.

This clonotype was found many times. V is TRBV2 and J is TRBJ2-5, with 10 bases aligning to TRBD1. The junction had 9 bases not matched to a gene; V was cut back by 4 bases and J by 4 bases. The CDR3 loop spans 16 amino acids. The germline gives CDR1 SNHLY, CDR2 FYNNEI. As DNA, the CDR3 is TGTGCCAGCAGTGCCCATGGGGACAGGGGTGCAGAGACCCAGTACTTC. It specifies CASSAHGDRGAETQYF.

This clonotype has at least ten counts. This rearrangement joins TRBV12-3 or TRBV12-4 to TRBJ1-2, with D perhaps TRBD1 (6 bases). This CDR3 region has 14 residues. The V gene lost 5 bases and the J gene lost 8 bases, with 18 bases spanning the gap. The CDR3 nucleotides are TGTGCCAGCAGTCACGCGCAGGGGATGAGAGGCTACACCTTC. Translated: CASSHAQGMRGYTF.

This clonotype occurred many times. This sequence joins TRBV2 and TRBJ2-3; the D is unclear. Germline V gene data show CDR1 as SNHLY and CDR2 as FYNNEI. The V and J ends lost 2 bases and 8 bases respectively, with 14 bases between them. This CDR3 has 14 residues. DNA for the CDR3: TGTGCCAGCAGTGAAAAACGACTCGACCCTACGCAGTATTTT. This gives the protein CASSEKRLDPTQYF.

This clonotype was detected many times. DNA for the CDR3: TGTGCCAGCAGGCCACAGATTTACGAGCAGTACTTC. Protein product: CASRPQIYEQYF. The chain combines TRBV11-2 with TRBJ2-7; D remains unclear. Germline values: CDR1 SGHAT, CDR2 FQNNGV. V lost 6 bases and J lost 4, with 10 bases in between. CDR3 length: 12 residues.

This clonotype was found many times. One end of the junction is discordant with germline, which a read error may explain. The rearrangement joins TRBV5-1 to TRBJ2-7; D unresolved. Germline-derived CDR1 and CDR2 are SGHRS and YFSETQ. The CDR3 runs to 11 residues. CDR3 DNA sequence: TGTGCCAGCAGCGCAGCCTACGAGCAGTACTTC. Protein: CASSAAYEQYF.

Many counts were recorded for this clonotype. The chain employs TRBV6-2 or TRBV6-3 and TRBJ2-3, with a weak D call TRBD2 (6 bases). The CDR3 consists of 15 residues. Germline CDR1 reads MNHEY; CDR2 reads SVGEGT. V was clipped by 5 bases and J by 3 bases, with 15 bases between them. The CDR3 protein is CASSQGLDWTDTQYF. CDR3 nucleotides: TGTGCCAGCAGTCAGGGACTCGATTGGACAGATACGCAGTATTTT.

This clonotype was observed at least ten times. The chain couples TRBV7-2 to TRBJ2-5, with D unclear. V was shortened by 4 bases and J by 3 bases, with 9 bases between the two germline ends. The CDR3 covers 13 residues. Germline CDR1 reads SGHTA; CDR2 reads FQGNSA. The CDR3, as DNA: TGTGCCAGCAGCTCTCCTCCCGAAGAGACCCAGTACTTC. The encoded protein is CASSSPPEETQYF.

This clonotype was detected only a few times. The genes are TRBV3-1 and TRBJ2-1, with 8 bases aligning to TRBD2. V lost 0 bases to trimming and J lost 9 bases; unmatched junction nucleotides: 19. CDR3 length: 19 residues. Germline V gene sequence: CDR1 LGHDT, CDR2 YNNKEL (reference sequence). The CDR3 DNA sequence: TGTGCCAGCAGCCAAGATCTGGGCCTTGGCTATCGGGGGGGCGCTGAGCAGTTCTTC. It codes for CASSQDLGLGYRGGAEQFF.

This clonotype was seen many times. The J gene is TRBJ2-5, the V gene TRBV11-2; no definite D call. The CDR3 contains 17 residues. V lost 3 bases and J 2 bases, leaving 19 bases between the germline ends. Germline CDR1 is SGHAT and CDR2 is FQNNGV. The CDR3 DNA is TGTGCCAGCAGCTTTGGGTGGTTATCGACAAGACAAGAGACCCAGTACTTC. Residues: CASSFGWLSTRQETQYF.

This clonotype was counted ten times or more. The V gene is TRBV5-5, the J gene TRBJ2-3, with D perhaps given as TRBD1 or TRBD2 (5 bases each). Germline V gene sequence: CDR1 SGHKS, CDR2 YYEKEE (reference sequence). CDR3 length: 16 amino acids. Trimming took 0 bases from V and 3 from J, leaving 14 bases between them. CDR3 coding DNA: TGTGCCAGCAGCTTGGATCTCGGGGCAACTACAGATACGCAGTATTTT. Protein: CASSLDLGATTDTQYF.

This clonotype showed up many times. J is TRBJ1-2 and V is TRBV11-2, with 9 bases lining up with TRBD1. V dropped 1 base and J dropped 2; count of bases not matched to a gene: 5. Germline CDR1 and CDR2: SGHAT and FQNNGV. The CDR3 contains 16 residues. The CDR3 sequence is CASSLVDRGINYGYTF. CDR3 sequence (DNA): TGTGCCAGCAGCTTAGTTGACAGGGGGATAAACTATGGCTACACCTTC. Variable domain in full (rest from reference TRBV11-2 and TRBJ1-2): EAGVAQSPRYKIIEKRQSVAFWCNPISGHATLYWYQQILGQGPKLLIQFQNNGVVDDSQLPKDRFSAERLKGVDSTLKIQPAKLEDSAVYLCASSLVDRGINYGYTFGSGTRLTVV.

This clonotype has more than one count but fewer than ten. It may be a read error: a sequence one base away is much more abundant. The chain employs TRBV27 and TRBJ1-2; 7 bases are a match to TRBD1. The CDR3 sequence is 13 residues long. From germline, CDR1 is MNHEY and CDR2 SMNVEV (reference sequence). V trimming: 3 bases; J trimming: 4 bases; junction bases outside the gene matches: 2. This chain's CDR3 is CASSLGQFYGYTF. As DNA, the CDR3 is TGTGCCAGCAGTTTGGGACAGTTCTATGGCTACACCTTC.

The chain links TRBV19 to TRBJ2-5; 13 bases match TRBD2. The germline V gene encodes CDR1 LNHDA and CDR2 SQIVND (reference sequence). This CDR3 contains 14 residues. V shed 3 bases, J shed 9 bases, and the junction held 4 bases outside the gene matches. CDR3 coding DNA: TGTGCCAGTAGTATCACTAGCGGGGGGGAGGCCCAGTACTTC. Protein sequence: CASSITSGGEAQYF. Variable domain in full (rest from reference TRBV19 and TRBJ2-5): DGGITQSPKYLFRKEGQNVTLSCEQNLNHDAMYWYRQDPGQGLRLIYYSQIVNDFQKGDIAEGYSVSREKKESFPLTVTSAQKNPTAFYLCASSITSGGEAQYFGPGTRLLVL.

This clonotype was counted many times. The chain recombines TRBV18 with TRBJ1-1, with unresolved D. V dropped 3 bases and J dropped 1 base, with 9 bases sitting between them. CDR1 and CDR2 (germline): KGHSH, LQKENI. CDR3 size: 14 residues. In nucleotides, the CDR3 is TGTGCCAGCTCACCTCCAGTGGGGAACACTGAAGCTTTCTTT. Its translation: CASSPPVGNTEAFF.

Concerning this clonotype itself: A much larger clone differs from this one at a single base, so this may be a read error. For the CDR3, the DNA is TGTGCCAGCAGGAGCCTCACAGGGCGGCCCCCGCCCAATGAGCAGTTCTTC. Translation: CASRSLTGRPPPNEQFF. This chain uses TRBV2 with TRBJ2-1; D possibly corresponds to TRBD1 (6 bases). The germline gives CDR1 SNHLY, CDR2 FYNNEI. V was pared by 6 bases and J by 6 bases, with 24 bases between. The CDR3 has 17 amino acids.

Many counts were recorded for this clonotype. The chain uses TRBV6-1 and TRBJ1-1; D may be TRBD1 (5 bases). CDR3 length: 13 amino acids. The V and J ends lost 8 bases and 2 bases respectively, with 12 bases between them. Germline CDR1 reads MNHNS; CDR2 reads SASEGT. The CDR3 reads CASGGTPNTEAFF. DNA for the CDR3: TGTGCCAGCGGGGGAACCCCCAACACTGAAGCTTTCTTT.

The chain combines TRBV11-3 with TRBJ1-4; TRBD1 might be the D (6 bases). The CDR3 extends over 15 amino acids. Germline CDR1 is SGHNT and CDR2 is YENEEA. The V and J ends lost 5 bases and 4 bases respectively, with 14 bases between them. The CDR3 coding sequence is TGTGCCAGCAGCCACCTTGGACAGTATAATGAAAAACTGTTTTTT. Protein: CASSHLGQYNEKLFF.

This clonotype was recorded at least ten times. This rearrangement joins TRBV7-9 to TRBJ2-2; no clear D gene. The CDR3 covers 17 residues. V lost 5 bases and J lost 4, with 20 bases in between. In germline, CDR1 is SEHNR, CDR2 FQNEAQ (reference sequence). The CDR3 region has the DNA TGTGCCAGCAGCCAAGCTGGGTGGGGATTCGGCACCGGGGAGCTGTTTTTT. It translates to CASSQAGWGFGTGELFF.

This clonotype was observed at least ten times. The rearrangement joins TRBV30 to TRBJ2-1; D not resolved. Germline values: CDR1 GTSNPN, CDR2 SVGIG (reference sequence). Trimming took off 3 bases at V and 7 bases at J, with 13 bases between the two ends. This CDR3 has 13 residues. The CDR3 bases are TGTGCCTGGAGCCCCCATTCCTGGAATGAGCAGTTCTTC. This sequence encodes CAWSPHSWNEQFF.

At least ten counts were recorded for this clonotype. The V gene is TRBV2, the J gene TRBJ2-7; D gene uncertain. V lost 4 bases and J lost 4, with 5 bases in between. CDR1 and CDR2 (germline): SNHLY, FYNNEI. This CDR3 is built from 11 residues. The CDR3 DNA sequence: TGTGCCAGCAGTGCGAGTTACGAGCAGTACTTC. This encodes CASSASYEQYF.

This rearrangement joins TRBV5-1 to TRBJ2-5, with 7 bases identical to TRBD2. Germline values: CDR1 SGHRS, CDR2 YFSETQ. The CDR3 is made up of 14 amino acids. V lost 0 bases and J lost 5; bases outside the gene matches: 4. The CDR3 sequence: CASSLEGLGETQYF. Written as DNA, the CDR3 is TGCGCCAGCAGCTTGGAAGGACTAGGGGAGACCCAGTACTTC.

CDR3 sequence (DNA): TGCAGTGCCCATAGGCAGGCTAGGTACACCTTC. Its protein is CSAHRQARYTF. The chain combines TRBV20-1 with TRBJ1-2; D uncertain. CDR3 length equals 11 residues. Trimming shortened V by 6 bases and J by 11 bases, and 16 bases separated the two germline ends. In germline, CDR1 is DFQATT, CDR2 SNEGSKA (reference sequence).

With regard to this clonotype: A much larger clonotype is one base distant, so this may be a read error. The conserved closing phenylalanine or tryptophan is absent in this CDR3, likely reflecting a read error. The J gene is TRBJ1-1, the V gene TRBV10-3; 7 positions agree with TRBD1. Germline V lookup: CDR1 ENHRY, CDR2 SYGVKD. Trimming at V came to 6 bases and at J to 4 bases, leaving 8 bases not matched to a gene. The CDR3 is made up of 14 amino acids. CDR3 DNA: TGTGCCATCAGGGAGGACAGGCAGAGCACTGAAGCTTTCTGT. Its protein is CAIREDRQSTEAFC.

This clonotype has ten or more counts. The J gene is TRBJ1-6, the V gene TRBV4-1, with 9 bases matching TRBD1. The CDR3 length is 15 residues. Losses at the gene ends were 5 bases for V and 9 bases for J; bases not matched to a gene: 8. The germline gives CDR1 MGHRA, CDR2 YSYEKL. In DNA, the CDR3 is TGCGCCAGCAGCTTGGCGGGACAGGGCCGTTCACCCCTCCACTTT. It yields the protein CASSLAGQGRSPLHF.

The sample holds many counts of this clonotype. The rearrangement links TRBV5-1 to TRBJ2-3; a weak D match, TRBD1 (5 bases). Germline-derived CDR1 and CDR2 are SGHRS and YFSETQ. There are 16 residues in the CDR3. The germline V and J ends were trimmed by 2 bases and 6 bases, with 19 bases remaining between them. For the CDR3, the DNA is TGCGCCAGCAGCTTTAAGCAGGGTCATTTTATGGATACGCAGTATTTT. As protein: CASSFKQGHFMDTQYF. Full variable domain (missing parts from reference TRBV5-1 and TRBJ2-3): KAGVTQTPRYLIKTRGQQVTLSCSPISGHRSVSWYQQTPGQGLQFLFEYFSETQRNKGNFPGRFSGRQFSNSRSEMNVSTLELGDSALYLCASSFKQGHFMDTQYFGPGTRLTVL.

This clonotype came up many times. This chain joins TRBV5-1 and TRBJ2-7; D may be TRBD2 (5 bases). Germline V CDR1 and CDR2: SGHRS, YFSETQ. The CDR3 length is 12 residues. Trimming left V 4 bases short and J 6 bases short, with 11 bases between. The CDR3 reads CASSLEGVEQYF. The CDR3 nucleotides are TGCGCCAGCAGCCTAGAGGGAGTCGAGCAGTACTTC.

On this clonotype: A much bigger clone sits one base away, suggesting this may be a read error. The chain uses TRBV28 and TRBJ1-4; no reliable D call. The CDR3 is 14 amino acids. Trimming took off 7 bases at V and 0 bases at J, with 9 bases between the two ends. Germline CDR1 MDHEN, CDR2 SYDVKM. As DNA, the CDR3 is TGTGCCAGCAAATCGGGATCAACTAATGAAAAACTGTTTTTT. Encoded protein: CASKSGSTNEKLFF. Looking up the rest from reference TRBV28 and TRBJ1-4 gives the full variable domain: DVKVTQSSRYLVKRTGEKVFLECVQDMDHENMFWYRQDPGLGLRLIYFSYDVKMKEKGDIPEGYSVSREKKERFSLILESASTNQTSMYLCASKSGSTNEKLFFGSGTQLSVL.

On this clonotype itself: A read error may be the cause here, since a much bigger clone is one base away. The chain has TRBV10-2 and TRBJ2-5; tentative D call: TRBD1 (6 bases). The DNA end lines up better with TRBJ2-1; the J call may be wrong. The CDR3 spans 13 residues. Germline CDR1 WSHSY, CDR2 SAAADI. CDR3 sequence reads: CASSEGQQETQFF. In DNA form, the CDR3 reads TGCGCCAGCAGTGAGGGACAGCAAGAGACCCAGTTCTTC.